Listed here is a single TCR beta chain. The ends were cut back, 3 bases at V and 0 bases at J, with 4 bases in the middle. CDR3 size: 14 residues. Germline V gene data show CDR1 as SGHRS and CDR2 as YFSETQ. Profiled with immunoSEQ multiplex PCR; TCRdb holds only in-frame clones, not every one. This table holds around 720,000 clones, about three quarters found once. These data are taken from a study of shared clonotypes between healthy human individuals. Input material: memory CD4+ T cells sorted from blood. The subset was: CD45RA-negative fraction. The receptor's source is a woman under 40 in good health. This chain connects TRBV5-1 to TRBJ2-6, with D uncertain. The CDR3 here is CASSSNSGANVLTF. The CDR3, as DNA: TGCGCCAGCAGCTCGAACTCTGGGGCCAACGTCCTGACTTTC.